These 8 T cell receptor beta chains originate from one sample sequenced in a study of cytomegalovirus exposure and HLA in healthy donors. The PCR made use of 60 Vbeta and 13 Jbeta primers. Some clones are missing from TCRdb's copy, which holds only in-frame ones; the method was immunoSEQ multiplex PCR. The sample gives about 150,000 clones, about three quarters of which show up once; around 3.7% is in the top ten. Sequenced material: PBMCs. These receptors all come from a male donor in good health and CMV-seronegative.

The rearrangement uses TRBV19 and TRBJ2-5; TRBD1 matches 9 bases. The V gene end was trimmed by 6 bases and the J gene end by 2 bases; junction bases not matched to a gene: 1. CDR1 is LNHDA and CDR2 is SQIVND in the germline V gene (reference sequence). This CDR3 is 13 amino acids long. Here the CDR3 reads CASRDRGQETQYF. The CDR3 DNA is TGTGCCAGTAGGGACAGGGGACAAGAGACCCAGTACTTC.

This clone was seen a few times. This chain connects TRBV10-1 to TRBJ2-3, with TRBD2 matching 8 bases. From germline, CDR1 is WNHNN and CDR2 SYGVQD (reference sequence). The CDR3 is made up of 16 amino acids. V shed 2 bases and J 2 bases; nucleotides not matched to a gene: 6. This chain's CDR3 is CASSETGAGATDTQYF. The CDR3 bases are TGCGCCAGCAGTGAGACTGGAGCGGGGGCCACAGATACGCAGTATTTT.

This chain links TRBV9 with TRBJ2-1, with TRBD2 matching 8 bases. The V gene's germline CDR1 is SGDLS and CDR2 YYNGEE. The trim removed 4 bases at V and 2 bases at J, leaving 5 bases unmatched. This CDR3 region has 15 residues. In nucleotides, the CDR3 is TGTGCCAGCAGCCCCAGCGGGAGTCCCTACAATGAGCAGTTCTTC. Its protein is CASSPSGSPYNEQFF.

The chain is built from TRBV5-1 and TRBJ2-3; D possibly corresponds to TRBD2 (5 bases). CDR1 and CDR2 from the germline V gene are SGHRS and YFSETQ. V dropped 1 base and J dropped 0 bases, with 12 bases sitting between them. The CDR3 is made up of 16 amino acids. DNA of the CDR3: TGCGCCAGCAGCTTGAGCGGCGGAACTAGCACAGATACGCAGTATTTT. As protein: CASSLSGGTSTDTQYF.

The rearrangement joins TRBV4-2 to TRBJ1-1; D remains unclear. CDR1 LGHNA and CDR2 YNFKEQ come from the germline V gene. This CDR3 is built from 14 residues. The V and J ends lost 0 bases and 1 base respectively, with 6 bases between them. The DNA for the CDR3 is TGTGCCAGCAGCCAAGATGAGAGGAACACTGAAGCTTTCTTT. This codes for CASSQDERNTEAFF.

This chain links TRBV19 with TRBJ1-5; 8 bases are a match to TRBD1. The CDR3 contains 15 residues. V shed 6 bases and J 4 bases; nucleotides not matched to a gene: 8. CDR1 and CDR2 (germline): LNHDA, SQIVND (reference sequence). For the CDR3, the DNA is TGTGCCAGTAGCCCTAAAGGACAGGGAAATCAGCCCCAGCATTTT. Its protein is CASSPKGQGNQPQHF.

A note on this clone: The junction does not match germline at one end; this may be a read error. The chain carries TRBV18 and TRBJ1-1; 7 positions match TRBD1. Germline CDR1 is KGHSH and CDR2 is LQKENI. The CDR3 has 13 residues. DNA of the CDR3: TGTGCCACCTCAGACAGGGCGAACACTGAAGCTTTCTTT. Protein product: CATSDRANTEAFF.

A note on this clone: One junction end does not reproduce the germline sequence, and a read error may be involved. This chain links TRBV7-9 with TRBJ2-1; possibly TRBD1 for D (5 bases). The CDR3 is made up of 18 amino acids. Germline CDR1 is SEHNR and CDR2 is FQNEAQ (reference sequence). The CDR3 reads CSSSLTVQLKGPYNEQFF. The CDR3 coding sequence is TGTTCCAGCAGCTTAACAGTACAGCTCAAGGGGCCTTACAATGAGCAGTTCTTC.